Detailed here is one T cell receptor (beta chain). This specimen belongs to a study of shared clonotypes between healthy human individuals. Data came from immunoSEQ multiplex PCR; TCRdb stores just in-frame clones and leaves some out. Seen here are fewer than 850,000 clones, 90% observed once, and the top ten hold 34%. The CDR3 covers 15 residues. Germline loops: CDR1 MNHEY, CDR2 SMNVEV (reference sequence). J was trimmed by 6 bases and V by 6 bases; bases with no gene match: 8. This sequence was found in a man aged 18 to 29 in good health. Some clones in this sample may be carry-over from other donors' samples. The sequenced sample was memory CD8+ T cells from PBMCs. Stated subset: CD45RO+ cells pooled with CCR7-negative TemRA cells. The V gene is TRBV27, the J gene TRBJ2-1; 10 positions match TRBD2. The CDR3 nucleotides read TGTGCCAGCAGACTAGCGGGAAGGGTAGGCAATGAGCAGTTCTTC. Its protein product is CASRLAGRVGNEQFF.